The clone carrying this T cell receptor (beta chain) was seen a few times. Its antigen is currently unknown. These data come from a study of T-cell memory formation after mild COVID-19. Points from the study as a whole: Clones that contracted clustered mainly in CM and EM if CD4+ and in EMRA if CD8+. In pre-infection memory, a portion of responding clones appeared, which suggested that cross-reactive memory joined. A second wave expanding day 15 to 37 was CD4+-biased; contracting clones were balanced.

One entry per CDR3 protein results from TCRdb running MiXCR on the 5' RACE reads. The table has roughly 400,000 distinct CDR3 sequences, 15% to 20% seen once; the top ten hold under 25%. V was trimmed by 2 bases and J by 12 bases, leaving 17 bases between them. CDR1 and CDR2 from the germline V gene are MDHEN and SYDVKM. The CDR3 is 14 residues long. Input material: PBMCs or a T cell subset sorted from them (not recorded which). The TCR was taken from a young man who had mild COVID-19 (a few samples of this study predate the infection). Cell type and time point are not known. The chain couples TRBV28 to TRBJ2-1, with a tentative D call TRBD1 (6 bases). CDR3 amino acids: CASSLAQVGAPQFF. In nucleotides, the CDR3 is TGTGCCAGCAGTTTAGCCCAAGTGGGGGCCCCGCAGTTCTTC.